A single sample is the source of the 25 T cell receptor beta chains below, sequenced in a study of T cells after yellow fever vaccination. TCRdb re-called the 5' RACE reads with MiXCR, one entry per CDR3 protein. Of about 120,000 distinct CDR3 sequences in the sample, around 15% were seen once. Source: CD8+ T cells sorted from PBMCs, taken 5 days after the yellow fever booster vaccination. The receptors come from a young man who received the YFV17D yellow fever vaccine.

The chain is built from TRBV5-4 and TRBJ1-1; tentatively, D is TRBD1 (5 bases). Trimming pared 10 bases from V and 3 bases from J, leaving 19 bases between. This CDR3 comprises 14 residues. Germline V gene sequence: CDR1 SGHNT, CDR2 YYREEE (reference sequence). The CDR3 DNA sequence: TGTGCCTACGAGCCGGGACCACTTTACACTGAAGCTTTCTTT. It specifies CAYEPGPLYTEAFF.

This clonotype was recorded a few times. In DNA form, the CDR3 reads TGTGCCAGCAGCGTAGAGAAGAGCACAGATACGCAGTATTTT. This gives the protein CASSVEKSTDTQYF. The chain has TRBV9 and TRBJ2-3; D is uncertain. The CDR3 sequence is 14 residues long. CDR1 is SGDLS and CDR2 is YYNGEE in the germline V gene. Trimming pared 0 bases from V and 0 bases from J, leaving 5 bases between.

The chain recombines TRBV7-9 with TRBJ2-5; 9 bases line up with TRBD1. With 5 bases clipped from V and 1 base from J, the junction kept 11 bases outside the gene matches. The CDR3 consists of 17 residues. Germline CDR1 and CDR2: SEHNR and FQNEAQ (reference sequence). As DNA, the CDR3 is TGTGCCAGCAGCCAGGGGTCGGGACAGGGTCCCCAAGAGACCCAGTACTTC. Encoded protein: CASSQGSGQGPQETQYF.

This clonotype occurred a few times. The genes are TRBV12-3 or TRBV12-4 and TRBJ2-3, with D uncertain. This CDR3 contains 12 residues. V was shortened by 3 bases and J by 4 bases, with 5 bases between the two germline ends. CDR3 region: CASSFWADTQYF. The CDR3, as DNA: TGTGCCAGCAGTTTTTGGGCAGATACGCAGTATTTT.

The CDR3 protein is CASSELGARGEKLFF. The CDR3 region has the DNA TGTGCCAGCAGTGAGCTAGGGGCAAGGGGGGAAAAACTGTTTTTT. The chain carries TRBV6-1 and TRBJ1-4, with a tentative D call TRBD1 (6 bases). The germline V and J ends were trimmed by 3 bases and 8 bases, with 16 bases remaining between them. Germline loops: CDR1 MNHNS, CDR2 SASEGT. The CDR3 has 15 amino acids.

V usage is TRBV5-1 and J usage is TRBJ2-2; tentative D call: TRBD1 (5 bases). V shed 6 bases and J shed 1 base, with 13 bases lying between them. In germline, CDR1 is SGHRS, CDR2 YFSETQ. The CDR3 sequence is 15 residues long. The CDR3 coding sequence is TGCGCCAGCACTAACCCGACAGAGAACACCGGGGAGCTGTTTTTT. This gives the protein CASTNPTENTGELFF. Looking up the rest from reference TRBV5-1 and TRBJ2-2 gives the full variable domain: KAGVTQTPRYLIKTRGQQVTLSCSPISGHRSVSWYQQTPGQGLQFLFEYFSETQRNKGNFPGRFSGRQFSNSRSEMNVSTLELGDSALYLCASTNPTENTGELFFGEGSRLTVL.

A few counts support this clonotype. The rearrangement joins TRBV6-2 or TRBV6-3 to TRBJ2-7; maybe TRBD1 (5 bases). CDR1 and CDR2 from the germline V gene are MNHEY and SVGEGT. The CDR3 has 13 residues. V was shortened by 4 bases and J by 7 bases, with 14 bases between the two germline ends. The DNA for the CDR3 is TGTGCCAGCAGTTTGGGCAGGGCTGAAGAGCAGTACGTC. The encoded protein is CASSLGRAEEQYV.

This clonotype was recorded at least ten times. The chain employs TRBV20-1 and TRBJ1-6, with 9 bases lining up with TRBD1. V lost 5 bases and J lost 10; bases outside the gene matches: 12. CDR3 length: 15 amino acids. Germline V CDR1 and CDR2: DFQATT, SNEGSKA (reference sequence). CDR3 DNA: TGCAGTGCTGGTCCGGGACAGGGTGAATACTCACCCCTCCACTTT. Translated: CSAGPGQGEYSPLHF.

The chain uses TRBV30 and TRBJ1-1, with D unclear. This CDR3 has 14 amino acids. V lost 7 bases and J 1 base, leaving 16 bases between the germline ends. Germline lookup yields CDR1 GTSNPN and CDR2 SVGIG (reference sequence). CDR3 loop: CASVDVLANTEAFF. The CDR3, as DNA: TGTGCCTCCGTTGACGTTTTGGCGAACACTGAAGCTTTCTTT.

This rearrangement joins TRBV6-5 to TRBJ1-4, with unresolved D. Germline values: CDR1 MNHEY, CDR2 SVGAGI. This CDR3 comprises 13 residues. Trimming took 5 bases from V and 7 from J, leaving 11 bases between them. The CDR3: CASSLNSGEKLFF. The CDR3 DNA sequence: TGTGCCAGCAGTCTAAACAGTGGTGAAAAACTGTTTTTT.

This clonotype has a handful of counts. The chain uses TRBV4-3 and TRBJ1-1; D ambiguous. V gave up 2 bases and J gave up 4 bases, with 14 bases separating them. Germline CDR1 is LGHNA and CDR2 is YSLEER. The length of the CDR3 is 15 residues. For the CDR3, the DNA is TGCGCCAGCAGCCAAAACCCCGCGTGGGCCACTGAAGCTTTCTTT. This codes for CASSQNPAWATEAFF.

In its sample, this clonotype was seen a few times. The chain is built from TRBV10-1 and TRBJ2-1, with 7 bases aligning to TRBD1. The CDR3 sequence is 14 residues long. The ends lost 6 bases at V and 6 bases at J; junction bases unmatched: 8. Germline V gives CDR1 WNHNN, CDR2 SYGVQD (reference sequence). DNA for the CDR3: TGCGCCAGCAGCCCTCTGACAGGGCCCAATGAGCAGTTCTTC. Protein sequence: CASSPLTGPNEQFF.

V is TRBV7-3 and J is TRBJ2-6; unclear D gene. Trimming stripped 5 bases from V and 0 bases from J, with 5 bases between. CDR1 is SGHTA, CDR2 FQGTGA, per germline. This CDR3 has 14 residues. The chain's CDR3 is CASSPSSGANVLTF. The DNA for the CDR3 is TGTGCCAGCAGCCCAAGCTCTGGGGCCAACGTCCTGACTTTC.

The chain joins TRBV5-1 to TRBJ2-7, with a tentative D call TRBD2 (5 bases). Trimming removed 5 bases from V and 6 bases from J, with 15 bases in between. CDR3 length: 13 amino acids. Looked up from germline, CDR1 is SGHRS and CDR2 is YFSETQ. The CDR3 sequence: CASSQARGSEQYF. CDR3 nucleotide sequence: TGCGCCAGCAGTCAAGCACGGGGTTCCGAGCAGTACTTC.

The sample holds a few counts of this clonotype. This sequence joins TRBV24-1 and TRBJ1-1; no firm D call. Germline assignment: CDR1 KGHDR and CDR2 SFDVKD. The length of the CDR3 is 12 residues. V gave up 9 bases and J gave up 4 bases, with 11 bases separating them. The CDR3 spells CATCLGGTEAFF. CDR3 sequence (DNA): TGTGCCACCTGCTTGGGAGGCACTGAAGCTTTCTTT.

The chain carries TRBV27 and TRBJ2-3; D possibly corresponds to TRBD1 (6 bases). CDR3 length: 14 residues. V lost 2 bases and J lost 5, with 11 bases in between. Germline CDR1 is MNHEY and CDR2 is SMNVEV (reference sequence). CDR3 bases: TGTGCCAGCAGTTTAGGGGGCCCCGGAGATACGCAGTATTTT. This translates into CASSLGGPGDTQYF.

The CDR3 DNA is TGTGCCAGCAGGGCGGGACAGGCTCCTGCTTTCTTT. It is translated as CASRAGQAPAFF. This sequence joins TRBV12-3 or TRBV12-4 and TRBJ1-1, with 8 bases fitting TRBD1. The CDR3 extends over 12 amino acids. With 6 bases clipped from V and 11 bases from J, the junction kept 8 bases outside the gene matches.

The chain links TRBV7-3 to TRBJ2-2, with 7 bases lining up with TRBD1. The V gene end was trimmed by 5 bases and the J gene end by 6 bases; junction bases not matched to a gene: 15. In germline, CDR1 is SGHTA, CDR2 FQGTGA. The CDR3 has 17 residues. CDR3 nucleotides: TGTGCCAGCAGCGAAAGGGTTAGGGGGCCGACATCCGGGGAGCTGTTTTTT. Amino acid sequence: CASSERVRGPTSGELFF.

The J gene is TRBJ1-6, the V gene TRBV11-2; D gene uncertain. Germline CDR1 and CDR2: SGHAT and FQNNGV. There are 15 residues in the CDR3. The V gene lost 2 bases and the J gene lost 9 bases, with 14 bases spanning the gap. Here the CDR3 reads CASSLLGILSSPLHF. The CDR3 DNA follows: TGTGCCAGCAGCTTATTGGGGATCCTTAGTTCACCCCTCCACTTT. Drawing the rest from reference TRBV11-2 and TRBJ1-6, the complete variable domain is EAGVAQSPRYKIIEKRQSVAFWCNPISGHATLYWYQQILGQGPKLLIQFQNNGVVDDSQLPKDRFSAERLKGVDSTLKIQPAKLEDSAVYLCASSLLGILSSPLHFGNGTRLTVT.

Sample share makes this clonotype medium-sized. The chain joins TRBV24-1 to TRBJ2-7; a weak D match, TRBD2 (6 bases). Germline CDR1 reads KGHDR; CDR2 reads SFDVKD. This CDR3 has 14 residues. The V end was cut by 4 bases, the J end by 7 bases, with 16 bases between. The CDR3 nucleotides read TGTGCCACCAGTGACTCCGGGACTCCGGGGGAGCAGTACTTC. It encodes CATSDSGTPGEQYF.

In DNA form, the CDR3 reads TGTGCCAGCAGCGGGACAGGGAACCCTCTTTACGAGCAGTACGTC. Its protein product is CASSGTGNPLYEQYV. This chain uses TRBV9 with TRBJ2-7, with 8 bases identical to TRBD1. Trimming cost V 3 bases and J 4 bases; bases outside gene matches: 9. The CDR3 totals 15 residues. Germline CDR1 is SGDLS and CDR2 is YYNGEE.

Only a few counts were recorded for this clonotype. V usage is TRBV4-3 and J usage is TRBJ1-2, with no clear D. The CDR3 runs 15 residues. V lost 4 bases to trimming and J lost 0 bases, with 12 bases between them. Germline V gives CDR1 LGHNA, CDR2 YSLEER. The CDR3 nucleotides read TGCGCCAGCAGCCCTCATAGGGAGGCTAACTATGGCTACACCTTC. Protein: CASSPHREANYGYTF.

This clonotype was seen ten or more times. The chain uses TRBV4-1 and TRBJ1-1; the D is unclear. CDR3 length: 16 amino acids. Germline V gives CDR1 MGHRA, CDR2 YSYEKL. V dropped 1 base and J dropped 0 bases, with 12 bases sitting between them. CDR3 protein: CASSQVSDHMNTEAFF. The CDR3 DNA sequence: TGCGCCAGCAGCCAAGTGTCAGACCATATGAACACTGAAGCTTTCTTT.

The CDR3 DNA is TGTGCCAGCAGCCCCGCATCCCAGGGAGGGACAGAGACCCAGTACTTC. It specifies CASSPASQGGTETQYF. The rearrangement uses TRBV7-9 and TRBJ2-5, with TRBD2 identical over 7 bases. This CDR3 is 16 amino acids long. From germline, CDR1 is SEHNR and CDR2 FQNEAQ (reference sequence). After removal of 5 bases from V and 4 bases from J, the junction contained 13 bases not matched to a gene.

This clonotype turned up a few times. The chain couples TRBV9 to TRBJ2-2; D uncertain. The CDR3 has 13 amino acids. Germline V gene sequence: CDR1 SGDLS, CDR2 YYNGEE. The V end lost 0 bases, the J end lost 6 bases, and 6 bases lay between the germline ends. CDR3 bases: TGTGCCAGCAGCGTAGGAGACCCCGGGGAGCTGTTTTTT. Its translation: CASSVGDPGELFF.